This T cell receptor beta chain appears in the sequencing data of a study of T-cell reconstitution after alpha-beta-depleted transplantation in children. Study results and caveats: At around two months after transplant, the alpha-beta T cells were reportedly derived from several hundred expanded clones that came from non-depleted graft cells. Newly generated T cells supplied most T-cell counts and diversity one year post-transplant.

Using unique molecular identifiers, the investigators prepared the TCRbeta library. In TCRdb, the PCR reads were re-called with MiXCR into one record per CDR3 protein. The sample shows almost 600,000 distinct CDR3 sequences, 25% to 30% of them seen only once. As regards this clonotype: The antigen is undetermined.

Looked up from germline, CDR1 is DFQATT and CDR2 is SNEGSKA (reference sequence). The trim removed 3 bases at V and 0 bases at J, leaving 11 bases unmatched. This CDR3 region has 17 residues. The clonotype originates from a boy less than two years old with Wiskott-Aldrich syndrome, due to receive a stem cell transplant. Sequencing used PBMCs, obtained before TCRalphabeta/CD19-depleted stem cell transplant. The chain employs TRBV20-1 and TRBJ2-1, with 7 nucleotides matching TRBD2. The CDR3 loop reads CSASLGGSPYSYNEQFF. DNA of the CDR3: TGCAGTGCTAGTCTTGGCGGGAGCCCGTACTCCTACAATGAGCAGTTCTTC.